This T cell receptor (beta chain) was identified in a study of blood T cell repertoires in COVID-19. V was cut by 5 bases and J by 4 bases, with 8 bases left in between. Germline CDR1 is SGHVS and CDR2 is FQNEAQ. CDR3 length: 12 amino acids. How the authors handled the data: From reference gene primer amplification, estimates of nucleated cell counts were derived. Sequencing used immunoSEQ multiplex PCR; TCRdb keeps in-frame clones, though not all of them. The DNA was the basis for D and trimming; V, J and clone size are from that table. This table has roughly 150,000 clones, approximately 93% appearing once. In Seattle, patients joined the study during active infection and were tracked longitudinally.

The chain links TRBV7-8 to TRBJ1-1, with D uncertain. The source material was peripheral blood. The TCR was taken from a woman in her sixties or seventies with COVID-19, enrolled during active disease. The CDR3 nucleotides are TGTGCCAGCAGCCGCGGTGGCACTGAAGCTTTCTTT. Translating gives CASSRGGTEAFF.